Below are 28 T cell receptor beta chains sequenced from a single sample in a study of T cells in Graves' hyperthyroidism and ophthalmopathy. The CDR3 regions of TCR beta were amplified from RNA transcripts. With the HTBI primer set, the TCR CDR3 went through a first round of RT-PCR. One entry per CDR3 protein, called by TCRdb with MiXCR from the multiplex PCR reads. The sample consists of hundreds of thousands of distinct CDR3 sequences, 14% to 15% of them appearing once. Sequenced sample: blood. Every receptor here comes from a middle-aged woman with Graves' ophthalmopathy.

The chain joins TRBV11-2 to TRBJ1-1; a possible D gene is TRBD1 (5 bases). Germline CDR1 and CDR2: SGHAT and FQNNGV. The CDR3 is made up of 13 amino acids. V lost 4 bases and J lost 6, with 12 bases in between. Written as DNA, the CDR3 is TGTGCCAGCAGCTCAAGGAGGGGAGCTGAAGCTTTCTTT. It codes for CASSSRRGAEAFF.

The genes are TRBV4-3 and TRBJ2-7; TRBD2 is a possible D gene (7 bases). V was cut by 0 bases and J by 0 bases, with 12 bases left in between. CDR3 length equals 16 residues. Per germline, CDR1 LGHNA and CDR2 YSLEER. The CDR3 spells CASSQDWGGPSYEQYF. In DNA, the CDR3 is TGCGCCAGCAGCCAAGATTGGGGGGGCCCCTCCTACGAGCAGTACTTC.

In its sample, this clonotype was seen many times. CDR3: CASSDTTRYEQYF. The DNA for the CDR3 is TGTGCCAGCAGTGACACTACTAGGTACGAGCAGTACTTC. The chain couples TRBV12-3 or TRBV12-4 to TRBJ2-7, with a tentative D call TRBD2 (5 bases). CDR3 length: 13 amino acids. V was pared by 5 bases and J by 4 bases, with 12 bases between.

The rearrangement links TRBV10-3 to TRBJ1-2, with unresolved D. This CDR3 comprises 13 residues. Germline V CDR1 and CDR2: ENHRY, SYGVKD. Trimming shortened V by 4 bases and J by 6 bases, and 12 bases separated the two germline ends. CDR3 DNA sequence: TGTGCCATCAGTGGTTCCGGGCAGGATGGCTACACCTTC. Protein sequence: CAISGSGQDGYTF.

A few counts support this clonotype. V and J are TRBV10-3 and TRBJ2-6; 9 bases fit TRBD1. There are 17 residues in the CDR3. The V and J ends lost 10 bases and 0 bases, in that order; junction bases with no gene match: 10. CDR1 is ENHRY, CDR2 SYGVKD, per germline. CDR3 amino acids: CATLWGQGHSGANVLTF. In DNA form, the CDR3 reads TGTGCCACCCTCTGGGGACAGGGACACTCTGGGGCCAACGTCCTGACTTTC.

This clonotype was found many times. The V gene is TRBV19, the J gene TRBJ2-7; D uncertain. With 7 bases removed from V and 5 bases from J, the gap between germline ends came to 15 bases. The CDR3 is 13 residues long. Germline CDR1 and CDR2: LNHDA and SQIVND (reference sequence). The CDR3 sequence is CASTPLGSDEQYF. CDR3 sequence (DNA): TGTGCCAGTACCCCCCTAGGTTCGGACGAGCAGTACTTC.

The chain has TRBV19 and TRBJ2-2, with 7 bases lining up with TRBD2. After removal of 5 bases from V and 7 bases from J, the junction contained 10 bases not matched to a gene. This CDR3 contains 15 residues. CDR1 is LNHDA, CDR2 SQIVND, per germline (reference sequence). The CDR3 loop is CASSPSGGSGGELFF. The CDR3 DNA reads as TGTGCCAGTAGTCCCTCGGGCGGGAGTGGCGGGGAGCTGTTTTTT. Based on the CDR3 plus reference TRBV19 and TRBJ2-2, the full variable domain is DGGITQSPKYLFRKEGQNVTLSCEQNLNHDAMYWYRQDPGQGLRLIYYSQIVNDFQKGDIAEGYSVSREKKESFPLTVTSAQKNPTAFYLCASSPSGGSGGELFFGEGSRLTVL.

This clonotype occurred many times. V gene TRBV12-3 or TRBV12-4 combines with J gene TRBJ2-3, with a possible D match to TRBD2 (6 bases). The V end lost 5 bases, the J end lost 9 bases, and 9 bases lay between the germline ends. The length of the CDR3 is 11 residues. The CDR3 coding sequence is TGTGCCAGCAGTCCGGGAGCCACGCAGTATTTT. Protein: CASSPGATQYF.

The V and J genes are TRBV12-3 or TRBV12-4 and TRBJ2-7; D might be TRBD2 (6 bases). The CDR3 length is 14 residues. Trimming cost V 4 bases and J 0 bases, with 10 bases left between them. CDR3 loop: CASSSSDRSYEQYF. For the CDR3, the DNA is TGTGCCAGCAGTTCTAGCGACCGCTCCTACGAGCAGTACTTC.

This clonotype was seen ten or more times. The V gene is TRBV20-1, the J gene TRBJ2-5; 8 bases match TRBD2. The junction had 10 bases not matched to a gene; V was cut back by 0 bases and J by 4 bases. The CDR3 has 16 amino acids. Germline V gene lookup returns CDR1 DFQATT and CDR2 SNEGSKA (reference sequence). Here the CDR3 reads CSARDYSGGPIETQYF. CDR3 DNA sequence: TGCAGTGCTAGAGATTACAGCGGGGGACCGATAGAGACCCAGTACTTC.

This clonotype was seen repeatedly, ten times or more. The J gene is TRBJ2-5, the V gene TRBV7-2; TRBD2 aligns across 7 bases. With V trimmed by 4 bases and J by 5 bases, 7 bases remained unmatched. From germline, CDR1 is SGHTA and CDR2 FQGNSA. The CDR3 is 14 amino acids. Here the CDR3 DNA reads TGTGCCAGCAGCTCCCGGGACTACCCTGAGACCCAGTACTTC. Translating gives CASSSRDYPETQYF.

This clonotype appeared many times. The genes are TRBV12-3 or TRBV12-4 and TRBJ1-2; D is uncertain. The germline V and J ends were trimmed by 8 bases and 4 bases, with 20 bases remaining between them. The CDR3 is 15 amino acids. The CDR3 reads CASAAKGRWGYGYTF. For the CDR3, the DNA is TGTGCCAGCGCAGCCAAAGGGAGGTGGGGCTATGGCTACACCTTC.

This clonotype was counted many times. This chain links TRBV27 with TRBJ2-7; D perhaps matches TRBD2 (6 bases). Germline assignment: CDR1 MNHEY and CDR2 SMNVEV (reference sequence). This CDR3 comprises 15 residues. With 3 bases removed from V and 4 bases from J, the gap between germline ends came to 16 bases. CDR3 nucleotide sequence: TGTGCCAGCAGTTTTACTAGACTAGGAGAGTACGAGCAGTACTTC. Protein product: CASSFTRLGEYEQYF.

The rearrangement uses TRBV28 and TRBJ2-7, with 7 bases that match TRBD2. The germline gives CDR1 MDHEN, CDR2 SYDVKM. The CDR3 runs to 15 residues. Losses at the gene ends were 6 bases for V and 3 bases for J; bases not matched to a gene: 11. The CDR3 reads CASSPGLGRVYEQYF. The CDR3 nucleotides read TGTGCCAGCAGCCCCGGACTAGGCAGGGTCTACGAGCAGTACTTC.

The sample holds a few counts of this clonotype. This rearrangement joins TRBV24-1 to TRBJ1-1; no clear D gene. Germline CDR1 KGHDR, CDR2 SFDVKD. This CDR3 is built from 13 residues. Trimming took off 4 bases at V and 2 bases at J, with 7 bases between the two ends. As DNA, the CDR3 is TGTGCCACCAGTGAGGCGGCCAACACTGAAGCTTTCTTT. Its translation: CATSEAANTEAFF.

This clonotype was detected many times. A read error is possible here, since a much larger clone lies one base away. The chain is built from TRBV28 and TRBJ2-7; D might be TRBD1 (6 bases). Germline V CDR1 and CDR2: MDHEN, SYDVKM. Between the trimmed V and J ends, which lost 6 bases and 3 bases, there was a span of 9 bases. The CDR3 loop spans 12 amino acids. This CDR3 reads CASRIQGYEQYF. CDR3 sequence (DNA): TGTGCCAGCAGGATACAGGGCTACGAGCAGTACTTC.

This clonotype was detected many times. CDR3 nucleotide sequence: TGTGCCAGCAGTTGGAGCGGGAGGTCAACCTACGAGCAGTACTTC. Translation gives CASSWSGRSTYEQYF. The chain recombines TRBV27 with TRBJ2-7; 9 bases line up with TRBD2. Unmatched junction bases numbered 6, after V lost 4 bases and J lost 2 bases. Germline values: CDR1 MNHEY, CDR2 SMNVEV (reference sequence). The length of the CDR3 is 15 residues.

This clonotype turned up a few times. CDR3 nucleotides: TGTGCCAGCAGCCCGGTGCAGGCTGACTATGGCTACACCTTC. Translation gives CASSPVQADYGYTF. V is TRBV7-9 and J is TRBJ1-2; unclear D gene. Germline loops: CDR1 SEHNR, CDR2 FQNEAQ (reference sequence). Trimming took 5 bases from V and 3 from J, leaving 13 bases between them. The CDR3 extends over 14 amino acids.

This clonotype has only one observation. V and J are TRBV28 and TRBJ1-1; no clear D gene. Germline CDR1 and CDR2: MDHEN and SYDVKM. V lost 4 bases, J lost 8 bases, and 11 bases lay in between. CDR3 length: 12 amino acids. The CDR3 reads CASSSPPREAFF. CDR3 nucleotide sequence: TGTGCCAGCAGTTCGCCGCCGAGGGAAGCTTTCTTT.

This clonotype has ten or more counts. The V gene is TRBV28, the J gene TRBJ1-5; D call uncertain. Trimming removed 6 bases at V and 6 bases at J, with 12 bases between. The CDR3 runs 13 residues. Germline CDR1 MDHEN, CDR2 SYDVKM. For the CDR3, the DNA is TGTGCCAGCAGCACCGACCGAAGTCAGCCCCAGCATTTT. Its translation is CASSTDRSQPQHF.

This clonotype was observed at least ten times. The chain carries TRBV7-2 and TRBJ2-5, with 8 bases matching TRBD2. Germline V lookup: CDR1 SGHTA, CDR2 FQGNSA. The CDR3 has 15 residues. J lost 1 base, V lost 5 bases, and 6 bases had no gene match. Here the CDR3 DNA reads TGTGCCAGCAGCGGTAGCGGGACGGGCCAAGAGACCCAGTACTTC. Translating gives CASSGSGTGQETQYF. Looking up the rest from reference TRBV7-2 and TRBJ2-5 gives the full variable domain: GAGVSQSPSNKVTEKGKDVELRCDPISGHTALYWYRQSLGQGLEFLIYFQGNSAPDKSGLPSDRFSAERTGGSVSTLTIQRTQQEDSAVYLCASSGSGTGQETQYFGPGTRLLVL.

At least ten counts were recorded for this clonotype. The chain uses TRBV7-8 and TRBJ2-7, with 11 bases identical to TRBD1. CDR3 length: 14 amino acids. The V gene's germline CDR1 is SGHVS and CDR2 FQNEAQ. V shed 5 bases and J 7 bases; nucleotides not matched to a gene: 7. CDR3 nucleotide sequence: TGTGCCAGCAGCCGGACAGGGGGCGCGGGGGAGCAGTACTTC. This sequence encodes CASSRTGGAGEQYF.

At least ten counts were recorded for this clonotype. Written as DNA, the CDR3 is TGTGCCAGCAGTTCCCGGGACAGGGGGCGGGGAACTGAAGCTTTCTTT. It codes for CASSSRDRGRGTEAFF. The chain uses TRBV28 and TRBJ1-1; 12 positions match TRBD1. The germline gives CDR1 MDHEN, CDR2 SYDVKM. Trimming took 4 bases from V and 5 from J; bases not matched to a gene: 8. The CDR3 totals 16 residues.

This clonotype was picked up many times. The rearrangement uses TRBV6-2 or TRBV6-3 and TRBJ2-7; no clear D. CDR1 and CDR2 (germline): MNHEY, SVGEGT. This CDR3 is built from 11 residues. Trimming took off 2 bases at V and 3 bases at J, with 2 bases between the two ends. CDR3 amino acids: CASSYDYEQYF. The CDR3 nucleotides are TGTGCCAGCAGTTACGACTACGAGCAGTACTTC.

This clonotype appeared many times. The CDR3 sequence is CASQDRDRTYTEAFF. The CDR3 nucleotides read TGTGCCAGCCAGGACCGGGACAGGACATACACTGAAGCTTTCTTT. The rearrangement uses TRBV19 and TRBJ1-1; 8 bases agree with TRBD1. V shed 9 bases and J 3 bases; nucleotides not matched to a gene: 12. Germline loops: CDR1 LNHDA, CDR2 SQIVND (reference sequence). The CDR3 contains 15 residues. Supplemented by reference TRBV19 and TRBJ1-1, the full variable domain reads DGGITQSPKYLFRKEGQNVTLSCEQNLNHDAMYWYRQDPGQGLRLIYYSQIVNDFQKGDIAEGYSVSREKKESFPLTVTSAQKNPTAFYLCASQDRDRTYTEAFFGQGTRLTVV.

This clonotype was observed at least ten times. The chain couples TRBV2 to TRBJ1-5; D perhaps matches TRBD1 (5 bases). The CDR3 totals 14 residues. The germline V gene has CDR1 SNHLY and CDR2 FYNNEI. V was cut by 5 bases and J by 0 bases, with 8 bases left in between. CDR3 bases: TGTGCCAGCAGTAAGGGGAGTAGCAATCAGCCCCAGCATTTT. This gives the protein CASSKGSSNQPQHF.

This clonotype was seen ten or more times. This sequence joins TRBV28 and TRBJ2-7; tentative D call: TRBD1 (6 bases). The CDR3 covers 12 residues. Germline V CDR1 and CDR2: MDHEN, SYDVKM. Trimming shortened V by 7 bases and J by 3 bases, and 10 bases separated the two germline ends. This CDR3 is CASTAGDYEQYF. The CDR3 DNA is TGTGCCAGCACTGCAGGGGACTACGAGCAGTACTTC. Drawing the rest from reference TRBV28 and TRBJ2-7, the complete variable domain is DVKVTQSSRYLVKRTGEKVFLECVQDMDHENMFWYRQDPGLGLRLIYFSYDVKMKEKGDIPEGYSVSREKKERFSLILESASTNQTSMYLCASTAGDYEQYFGPGTRLTVT.

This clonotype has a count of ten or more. CDR3 nucleotides: TGTGCCAGCAGTCCAGCGGGAGGAGGAGAGACCCAGTACTTC. Its protein is CASSPAGGGETQYF. The chain combines TRBV28 with TRBJ2-5, with 9 nucleotides matching TRBD2. The germline gives CDR1 MDHEN, CDR2 SYDVKM. The junction had 5 bases not matched to a gene; V was cut back by 5 bases and J by 4 bases. This CDR3 has 14 amino acids.